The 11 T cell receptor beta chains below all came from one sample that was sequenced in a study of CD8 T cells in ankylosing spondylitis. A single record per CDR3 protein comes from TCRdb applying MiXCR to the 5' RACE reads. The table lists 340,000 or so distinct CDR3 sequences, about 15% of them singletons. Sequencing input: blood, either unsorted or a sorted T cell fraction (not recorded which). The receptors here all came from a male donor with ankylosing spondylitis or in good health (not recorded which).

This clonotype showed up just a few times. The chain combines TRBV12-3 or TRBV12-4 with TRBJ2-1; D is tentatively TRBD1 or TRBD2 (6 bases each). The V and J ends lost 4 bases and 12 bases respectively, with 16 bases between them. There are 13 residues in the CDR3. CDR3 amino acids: CASSSLSGAGQFF. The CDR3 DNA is TGTGCCAGCAGTTCCCTTTCGGGGGCTGGGCAGTTCTTC.

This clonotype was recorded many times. CDR3 region: CASSPIRGEQYF. The CDR3 DNA sequence: TGTGCCAGCAGCCCTATCCGGGGCGAGCAGTACTTC. The chain uses TRBV12-3 or TRBV12-4 and TRBJ2-7, with TRBD2 as a possible D gene (5 bases). Trimming removed 6 bases at V and 6 bases at J, with 12 bases between. The CDR3 length is 12 residues.

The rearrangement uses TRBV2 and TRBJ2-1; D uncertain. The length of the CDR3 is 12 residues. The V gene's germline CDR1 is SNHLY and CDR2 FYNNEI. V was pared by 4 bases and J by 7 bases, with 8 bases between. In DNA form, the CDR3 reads TGTGCCAGCAGTGTTAGTTGGAATGAGCAGTTCTTC. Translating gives CASSVSWNEQFF.

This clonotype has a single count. CDR3: CASSRTFTEAFF. Here the CDR3 DNA reads TGTGCCAGCAGTCGGACCTTCACTGAAGCTTTCTTT. The chain combines TRBV6-5 with TRBJ1-1, with no clear D. Trimming took 5 bases from V and 4 from J, leaving 8 bases between them. The CDR3 contains 12 residues. The germline V gene has CDR1 MNHEY and CDR2 SVGAGI.

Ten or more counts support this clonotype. The CDR3 nucleotides are TGTGCCAGCTCACCACCTCTTCGAGGATCTGGGGCCAACGTCCTGACTTTC. This codes for CASSPPLRGSGANVLTF. J is TRBJ2-6 and V is TRBV18; D is uncertain. Germline CDR1 reads KGHSH; CDR2 reads LQKENI. With 0 bases removed from V and 1 base from J, the gap between germline ends came to 10 bases. This CDR3 is built from 17 residues.

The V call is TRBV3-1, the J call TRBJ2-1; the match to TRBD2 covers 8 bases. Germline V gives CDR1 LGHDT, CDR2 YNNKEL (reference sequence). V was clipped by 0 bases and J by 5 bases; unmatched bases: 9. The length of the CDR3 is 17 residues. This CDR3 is CASSQDHPTSANNEQFF. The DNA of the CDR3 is TGTGCCAGCAGCCAAGATCATCCGACTAGCGCCAACAATGAGCAGTTCTTC.

The CDR3 region has the DNA TGTGCCAGCAGCCAAACTCCCGGGACAAACACTGAAGCTTTCTTT. Its protein is CASSQTPGTNTEAFF. The rearrangement links TRBV7-6 to TRBJ1-1; a weak D match, TRBD1 (6 bases). Trimming removed 5 bases at V and 2 bases at J, with 15 bases between. Germline V CDR1 and CDR2: SGHVS, FNYEAQ. The CDR3 runs to 15 residues.

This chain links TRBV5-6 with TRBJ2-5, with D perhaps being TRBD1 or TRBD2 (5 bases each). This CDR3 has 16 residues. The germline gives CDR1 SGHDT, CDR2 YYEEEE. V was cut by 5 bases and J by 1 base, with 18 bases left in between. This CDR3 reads CASREKGVGTQETQYF. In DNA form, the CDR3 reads TGTGCCAGCAGGGAAAAAGGGGTTGGGACCCAAGAGACCCAGTACTTC.

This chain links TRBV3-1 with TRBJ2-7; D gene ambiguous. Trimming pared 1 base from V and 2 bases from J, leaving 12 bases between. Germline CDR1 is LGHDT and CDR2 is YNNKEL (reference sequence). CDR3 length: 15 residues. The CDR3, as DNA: TGTGCCAGCAGCCAAGTCTGGTCAGGCCCCTACGAGCAGTACTTC. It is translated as CASSQVWSGPYEQYF.

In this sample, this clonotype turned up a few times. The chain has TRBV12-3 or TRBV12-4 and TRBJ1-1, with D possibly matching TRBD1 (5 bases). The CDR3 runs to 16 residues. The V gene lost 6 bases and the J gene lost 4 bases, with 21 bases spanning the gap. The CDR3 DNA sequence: TGTGCCAGCAGCTATACGGGACTCCGGTCGGGCACTGAAGCTTTCTTT. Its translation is CASSYTGLRSGTEAFF.

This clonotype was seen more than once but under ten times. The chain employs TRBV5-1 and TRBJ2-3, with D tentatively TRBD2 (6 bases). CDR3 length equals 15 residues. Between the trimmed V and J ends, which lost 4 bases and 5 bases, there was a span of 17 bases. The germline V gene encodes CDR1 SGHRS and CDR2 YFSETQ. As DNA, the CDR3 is TGCGCCAGCAGCCGCCGCGGGCTGGGAGGAGATACGCAGTATTTT. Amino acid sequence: CASSRRGLGGDTQYF. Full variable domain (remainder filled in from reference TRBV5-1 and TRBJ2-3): KAGVTQTPRYLIKTRGQQVTLSCSPISGHRSVSWYQQTPGQGLQFLFEYFSETQRNKGNFPGRFSGRQFSNSRSEMNVSTLELGDSALYLCASSRRGLGGDTQYFGPGTRLTVL.